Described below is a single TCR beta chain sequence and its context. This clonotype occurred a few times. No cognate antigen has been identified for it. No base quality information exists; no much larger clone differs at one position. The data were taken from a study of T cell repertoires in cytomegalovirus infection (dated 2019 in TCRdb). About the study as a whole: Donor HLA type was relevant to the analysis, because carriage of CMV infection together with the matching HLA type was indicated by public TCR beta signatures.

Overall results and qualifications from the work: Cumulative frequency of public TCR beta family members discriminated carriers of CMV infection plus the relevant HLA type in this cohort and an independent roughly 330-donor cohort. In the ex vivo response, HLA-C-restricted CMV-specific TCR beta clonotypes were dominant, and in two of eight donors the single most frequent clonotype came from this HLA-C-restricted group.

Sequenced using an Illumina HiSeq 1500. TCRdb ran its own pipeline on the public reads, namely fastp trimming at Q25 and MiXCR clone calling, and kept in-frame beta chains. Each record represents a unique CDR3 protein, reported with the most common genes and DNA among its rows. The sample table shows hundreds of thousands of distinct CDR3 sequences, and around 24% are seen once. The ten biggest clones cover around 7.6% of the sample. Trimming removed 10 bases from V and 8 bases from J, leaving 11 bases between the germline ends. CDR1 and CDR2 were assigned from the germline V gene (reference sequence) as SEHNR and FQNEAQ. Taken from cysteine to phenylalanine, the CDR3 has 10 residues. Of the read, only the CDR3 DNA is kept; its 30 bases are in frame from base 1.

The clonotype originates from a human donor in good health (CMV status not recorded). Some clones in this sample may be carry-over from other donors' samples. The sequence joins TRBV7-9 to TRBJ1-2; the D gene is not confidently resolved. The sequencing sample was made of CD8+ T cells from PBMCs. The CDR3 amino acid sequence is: CATGAEGYTF. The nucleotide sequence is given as TGTGCCACCGGCGCGGAGGGCTACACCTTC.